The text below deals with one T cell receptor beta chain. The sample originates from a study of blood T cell repertoires in COVID-19. Across the study: The analysed material was cDNA or gDNA that came from T cells, B-cell-depleted T cells, or PBMCs.

The ends were cut back, 0 bases at V and 3 bases at J, with 8 bases in the middle. The CDR3 runs 14 residues. Per germline, CDR1 ENHRY and CDR2 SYGVKD. In the source study's methods: How many nucleated cells were present was estimated from reference gene primer amplification. The protocol was immunoSEQ multiplex PCR, while the TCRdb copy is restricted to in-frame clones and leaves out a portion. Clonal size and the V and J genes are those of that table, whereas D and trimming came from the DNA. The sample yields 140,000 to 150,000 clones, over 80% seen once. The genes are TRBV10-3 and TRBJ1-1; D gene uncertain. Sequenced input: peripheral blood. The receptor comes from a woman between 40 and 55 years old with active or convalescent COVID-19. CDR3 protein: CAISESWSHTEAFF. The CDR3 DNA reads as TGTGCCATCAGTGAGTCATGGAGCCACACTGAAGCTTTCTTT.